Listed below are T cell receptor beta chains from one sample, sequenced in a study of cytomegalovirus exposure and HLA in healthy donors. Some clones are missing from TCRdb's copy, which holds only in-frame ones; the method was immunoSEQ multiplex PCR. The table includes approximately 60,000 clones, about 93% detected once. Sequencing was performed on PBMCs. All receptors come from a young man in good health and CMV-seronegative. Both conserved end residues are part of each CDR3. A D gene is named only where the DNA matches it firmly. Expanded clones get a size class; other rows say once, few or many, or leave the size out.

.,TRBJ1-2,TRBV18,once,18,CASSPLSGQRTSNYGYTF,TGTGCCAGCTCACCACTTTCCGGACAGCGGACCTCCAACTATGGCTACACCTTC
.,TRBJ1-2,TRBV5-5,.,12,CASSLGQIGYTF,TGTGCCAGCAGCTTGGGCCAGATTGGCTACACCTTC
.,TRBJ2-1,TRBV7-2,.,16,CASSLLFGSSYNEQFF,TGTGCCAGCAGCTTACTCTTCGGGAGCTCCTACAATGAGCAGTTCTTC
.,TRBJ2-3,TRBV5-6,.,15,CASSLRLVYTDTQYF,TGTGCCAGCAGCTTACGACTAGTTTACACAGATACGCAGTATTTT
TRBD1,TRBJ1-1,TRBV29-1,.,16,CSVIRDRWTTNTEAFF,TGCAGCGTTATTCGGGACAGGTGGACTACGAACACTGAAGCTTTCTTT
.,TRBJ1-3,TRBV28,once,15,CASSSRTVSGNTIYF,TGTGCCAGCAGTTCCCGGACAGTTTCTGGAAACACCATATATTTT
TRBD1,TRBJ1-4,TRBV14,.,13,CASSPFGQGKLFF,TGTGCCAGCAGCCCCTTTGGACAGGGGAAACTGTTTTTT
.,TRBJ1-5,TRBV4-1,.,15,CASSQDVSSNQPQHF,TGCGCCAGCAGCCAAGATGTTTCGAGCAATCAGCCCCAGCATTTT
TRBD1,TRBJ1-1,TRBV19,.,16,CASNLGQGKWNTEAFF,TGTGCCAGTAACCTGGGACAGGGAAAGTGGAACACTGAAGCTTTCTTT
TRBD1,TRBJ2-3,TRBV5-1,.,18,CASSSGQGKVGSTDTQYF,TGCGCCAGCAGCTCGGGACAGGGAAAAGTTGGGAGCACAGATACGCAGTATTTT
TRBD1,TRBJ1-1,TRBV5-1,once,14,CASSARDSTIEAFF,TGCGCCAGCAGCGCCCGGGACAGCACCATTGAAGCTTTCTTT
.,TRBJ2-5,TRBV18,.,17,CASSPPKLGRSRETQYF,TGTGCCAGCTCACCACCGAAGTTGGGTAGATCGCGGGAGACCCAGTACTTC
TRBD1,TRBJ1-5,TRBV10-3,.,14,CAIKDRDSNQPQHF,TGTGCCATCAAAGACAGGGATAGCAATCAGCCCCAGCATTTT
TRBD1,TRBJ1-2,TRBV10-3,.,14,CAISVGQLNYGYTF,TGTGCCATCAGTGTGGGACAGCTTAACTATGGCTACACCTTC
.,TRBJ2-7,TRBV28,.,12,CASSLPGYEQYF,TGTGCCAGCAGTTTGCCAGGCTACGAGCAGTACTTC
.,TRBJ1-5,TRBV21-1,few,18,CASSKEPGQQYSNQPQHF,TGTGCCAGCAGCAAAGAACCGGGACAGCAATATAGCAATCAGCCCCAGCATTTT
.,TRBJ1-2,TRBV7-9,.,12,CASSLVGDGYTF,TGTGCCAGCAGCTTAGTAGGGGATGGCTACACCTTC
TRBD1,TRBJ1-5,TRBV6-1,.,17,CASSDTGQGARNQPQHF,TGTGCCAGCAGTGATACGGGACAGGGGGCCCGAAATCAGCCCCAGCATTTT
TRBD1,TRBJ1-5,TRBV27,.,15,CASSFHGQGNQPQHF,TGTGCCAGCAGTTTCCACGGACAGGGCAATCAGCCCCAGCATTTT
TRBD2,TRBJ2-5,TRBV5-1,.,16,CASSPGPGGAQETQYF,TGCGCCAGCAGCCCCGGACCCGGGGGGGCTCAAGAGACCCAGTACTTC
.,TRBJ2-2,TRBV30,.,16,CACPGAPQGIPGELFF,TGTGCCTGCCCCGGTGCCCCTCAGGGAATTCCCGGGGAGCTGTTTTTT
TRBD1,TRBJ1-2,TRBV28,.,15,CASSGRRGPISGYTF,TGTGCCAGCTCTGGAAGAAGGGGGCCGATATCTGGCTACACCTTC
.,TRBJ2-3,TRBV25-1,.,15,CASSDPNLSTDTQYF,TGTGCCAGCAGTGATCCAAACCTAAGCACAGATACGCAGTATTTT
.,TRBJ2-3,TRBV27,.,19,CASKELRFVGMRGTDTQYF,TGTGCCAGCAAGGAGCTCCGGTTTGTAGGGATGAGGGGCACAGATACGCAGTATTTT
TRBD2,TRBJ2-6,TRBV19,.,16,CASRGGVTGGANVLTF,TGTGCCAGTAGGGGGGGGGTCACAGGTGGGGCCAACGTCCTGACTTTC
TRBD1,TRBJ2-1,TRBV5-1,.,20,CASSRLVGGGEMEGYNEQFF,TGCGCCAGCAGCCGGCTAGTAGGGGGCGGCGAGATGGAAGGCTACAATGAGCAGTTCTTC
.,TRBJ1-2,TRBV29-1,few,10,CSVAGSGYTF,TGCAGCGTTGCAGGCAGCGGCTACACCTTC